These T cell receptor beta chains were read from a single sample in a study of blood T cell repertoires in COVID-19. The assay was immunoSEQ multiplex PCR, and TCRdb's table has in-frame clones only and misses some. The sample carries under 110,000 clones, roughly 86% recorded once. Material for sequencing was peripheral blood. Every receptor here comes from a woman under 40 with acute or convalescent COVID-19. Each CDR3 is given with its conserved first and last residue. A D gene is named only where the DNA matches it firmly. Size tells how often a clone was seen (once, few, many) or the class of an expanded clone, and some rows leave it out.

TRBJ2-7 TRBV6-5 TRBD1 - CASRGYGTGVYEQYF TGTGCCAGCAGAGGATACGGGACAGGGGTCTACGAGCAGTACTTC
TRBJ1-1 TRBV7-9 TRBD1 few CASSLDREQAFF TGTGCCAGCAGCTTGGACAGGGAGCAAGCTTTCTTT
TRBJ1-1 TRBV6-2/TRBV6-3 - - CASSSRDIVNTEAFF TGTGCCAGCAGTTCTCGGGACATTGTGAACACTGAAGCTTTCTTT
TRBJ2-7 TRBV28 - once CASSFGMEMEYEQYF TGTGCCAGCAGTTTCGGGATGGAAATGGAATACGAGCAGTACTTC
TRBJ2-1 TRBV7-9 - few CASSLGEYNEQFF TGTGCCAGCAGCTTAGGGGAGTACAATGAGCAGTTCTTC
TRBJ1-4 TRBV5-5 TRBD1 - CASSFAGGVNEKLFF TGTGCCAGCAGCTTCGCAGGGGGCGTTAATGAAAAACTGTTTTTT
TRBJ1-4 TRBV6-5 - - CASQDSALNEKLFF TGTGCCAGCCAGGATTCGGCCCTTAATGAAAAACTGTTTTTT
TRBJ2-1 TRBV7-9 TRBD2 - CASSRLAETYNEQFF TGTGCCAGCAGTCGGCTAGCGGAAACCTACAATGAGCAGTTCTTC
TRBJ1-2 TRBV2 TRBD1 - CASQRGQAPYTF TGTGCCAGCCAAAGGGGGCAGGCCCCCTACACCTTC
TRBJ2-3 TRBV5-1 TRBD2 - CASSGPGLAGPTDTQYF TGCGCCAGCAGCGGACCGGGACTAGCGGGGCCCACAGATACGCAGTATTTT
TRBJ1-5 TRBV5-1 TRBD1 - CASSFGQGGQPQHF TGCGCCAGCAGCTTCGGACAGGGAGGTCAGCCCCAGCATTTT
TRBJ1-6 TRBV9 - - CASSRSRQNSPLHF TGTGCCAGCAGTAGATCCCGACAGAATTCACCCCTCCACTTT
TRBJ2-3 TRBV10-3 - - CAISGGLSSTDTQYF TGTGCCATCAGTGGAGGCCTCTCTAGCACAGATACGCAGTATTTT
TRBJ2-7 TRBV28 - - CASSLRLTSYEQYF TGTGCCAGCAGTTTAAGACTCACCTCCTACGAGCAGTACTTC
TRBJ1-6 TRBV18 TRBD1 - CASSQRQGNSPLHF TGTGCCAGCTCACAGCGACAGGGGAATTCACCCCTCCACTTT
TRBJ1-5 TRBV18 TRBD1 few CASSSTGASLEPQHF TGTGCCAGCTCGTCTACAGGGGCCTCTTTAGAGCCCCAGCATTTT
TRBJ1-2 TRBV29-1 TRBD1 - CSVLTGPNYGYTF TGCAGCGTCTTGACAGGGCCAAACTATGGCTACACCTTC
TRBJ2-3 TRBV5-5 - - CASSFSAGFDTDTQYF TGTGCCAGCAGCTTCAGTGCCGGGTTCGACACAGATACGCAGTATTTT
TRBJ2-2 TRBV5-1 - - CASSLTDSIVTGELFF TGCGCCAGCAGCTTAACCGACAGCATAGTCACCGGGGAGCTGTTTTTT
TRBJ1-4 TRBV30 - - CAWSNGRGGREKLFF TGTGCCTGGAGTAATGGTAGGGGCGGTCGAGAAAAACTGTTTTTT
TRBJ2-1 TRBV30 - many CAWSTGGTYNEQFF TGTGCCTGGAGTACGGGGGGCACCTACAATGAGCAGTTCTTC
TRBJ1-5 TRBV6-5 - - CASSRRLDQPQHF TGTGCCAGCAGTCGACGACTGGATCAGCCCCAGCATTTT
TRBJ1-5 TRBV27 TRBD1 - CASSPQGALNQPQHF TGTGCCAGCAGTCCTCAGGGGGCTTTAAATCAGCCCCAGCATTTT
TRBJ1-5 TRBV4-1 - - CASSQEGAGQLNQPQHF TGCGCCAGCAGCCAAGAGGGTGCAGGGCAGTTGAATCAGCCCCAGCATTTT
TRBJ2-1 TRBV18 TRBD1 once CASSPGTGGSYNEQFF TGTGCCAGCTCACCGGGGACAGGGGGCTCCTACAATGAGCAGTTCTTC
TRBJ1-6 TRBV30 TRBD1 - CAWSASRQGRSPLHF TGTGCCTGGAGTGCTTCCCGACAGGGACGCTCACCCCTCCACTTT
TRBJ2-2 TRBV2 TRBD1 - CASTTGGQLNTGELFF TGTGCCAGCACTACTGGGGGACAGCTAAACACCGGGGAGCTGTTTTTT
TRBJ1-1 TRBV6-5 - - CASSYEPNTEAFF TGTGCCAGCAGTTACGAGCCAAACACTGAAGCTTTCTTT
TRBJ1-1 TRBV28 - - CASRANTEAFF TGTGCCAGCAGAGCAAACACTGAAGCTTTCTTT
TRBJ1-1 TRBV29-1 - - CSANTVGGAWAFF TGCAGCGCTAATACTGTGGGGGGGGCTTGGGCTTTCTTT
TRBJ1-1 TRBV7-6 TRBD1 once CASSLDRQGAFRDTEAFF TGTGCCAGCAGCTTAGACCGACAGGGGGCATTTAGGGACACTGAAGCTTTCTTT
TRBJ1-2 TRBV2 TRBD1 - CASRGIGQAYGYTF TGTGCCAGCAGGGGAATCGGACAGGCATATGGCTACACCTTC
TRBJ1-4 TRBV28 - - CASSVGPQREKLFF TGTGCCAGCAGCGTTGGCCCCCAGCGGGAAAAACTGTTTTTT
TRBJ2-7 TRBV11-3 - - CASSLGQPTYEQYF TGTGCCAGCAGCTTAGGACAGCCCACCTACGAGCAGTACTTC
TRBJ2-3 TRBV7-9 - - CASSLVGAGTDTQYF TGTGCCAGCAGCTTAGTGGGGGCTGGCACAGATACGCAGTATTTT
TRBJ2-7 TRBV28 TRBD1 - CASSPDRGFYEQYF TGTGCCAGCAGTCCGGACAGGGGATTCTACGAGCAGTACTTC
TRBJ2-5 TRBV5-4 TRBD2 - CASSLRGRGGVLETQYF TGTGCCAGCAGCCTTAGGGGTCGCGGGGGGGTTTTAGAGACCCAGTACTTC
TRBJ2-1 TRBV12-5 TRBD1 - CASGSGTGKGEQFF TGTGCTAGTGGTTCCGGGACAGGGAAAGGTGAGCAGTTCTTC